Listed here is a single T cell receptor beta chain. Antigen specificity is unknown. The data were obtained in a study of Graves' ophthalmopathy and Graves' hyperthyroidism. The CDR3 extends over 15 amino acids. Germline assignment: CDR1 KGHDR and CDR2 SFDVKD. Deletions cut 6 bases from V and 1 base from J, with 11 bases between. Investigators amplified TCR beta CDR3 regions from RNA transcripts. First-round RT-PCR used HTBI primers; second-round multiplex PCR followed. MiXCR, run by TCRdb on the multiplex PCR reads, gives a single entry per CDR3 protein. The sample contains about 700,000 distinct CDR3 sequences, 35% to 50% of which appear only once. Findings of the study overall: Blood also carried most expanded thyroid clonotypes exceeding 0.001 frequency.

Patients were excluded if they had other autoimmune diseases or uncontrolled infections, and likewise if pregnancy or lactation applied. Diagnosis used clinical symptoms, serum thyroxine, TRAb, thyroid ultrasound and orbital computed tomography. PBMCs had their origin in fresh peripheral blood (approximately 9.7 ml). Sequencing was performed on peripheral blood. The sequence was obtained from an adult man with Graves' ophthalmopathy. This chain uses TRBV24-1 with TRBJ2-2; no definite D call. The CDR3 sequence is CATSSAWGNTGELFF. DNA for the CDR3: TGTGCCACCAGTTCCGCATGGGGGAACACCGGGGAGCTGTTTTTT.